These T cell receptor beta chains were read from a single sample in a study of CD8 T cells in ankylosing spondylitis. TCRdb analysed the 5' RACE reads with MiXCR anew, one entry per CDR3 protein. Of roughly 40,000 distinct CDR3 sequences in the sample, about 17% are singletons; the top ten hold around 45%. Sequencing used blood. The receptors derive from a male donor with ankylosing spondylitis or in good health (not recorded which). Each CDR3 is given with its conserved first and last residue. The D gene is left open where the match is weak. Size values are once, few and many counts, or a class for expanded clones, and some rows have none.

V,J,D,size,CDR3,DNA
TRBV29-1,TRBJ2-3,TRBD1,-,CSVPRTGGADTQYF,TGCAGCGTTCCTAGGACAGGGGGCGCAGATACGCAGTATTTT
TRBV15,TRBJ2-1,-,few,CATSSPRGGIYNEQFF,TGTGCCACCAGCAGCCCCAGAGGAGGAATTTACAATGAGCAGTTCTTC
TRBV4-2,TRBJ2-3,TRBD2,-,CASSQMAGGLGTDTQYF,TGTGCCAGCAGCCAAATGGCGGGGGGGCTTGGCACAGATACGCAGTATTTT
TRBV5-6,TRBJ2-1,-,few,CASSLSWVNEQFF,TGTGCCAGCAGCTTAAGTTGGGTAAATGAGCAGTTCTTC
TRBV28,TRBJ1-4,-,-,CASSYYGTPTNEKLFF,TGTGCCAGCAGTTACTACGGGACCCCAACTAATGAAAAACTGTTTTTT
TRBV4-1,TRBJ2-1,-,few,CASSPKGLPTPKQFF,TGCGCCAGCAGCCCAAAAGGACTTCCGACCCCTAAGCAGTTCTTC
TRBV7-9,TRBJ2-2,-,-,CAESWRENTGELFF,TGTGCCGAATCATGGAGGGAGAACACCGGGGAGCTGTTTTTT
TRBV12-3/TRBV12-4,TRBJ2-7,TRBD1,few,CASSFGTGLHEQYF,TGTGCCAGCAGTTTCGGGACAGGGCTCCACGAGCAGTACTTC
TRBV20-1,TRBJ1-2,-,-,CSAQKVNYGYTF,TGCAGTGCCCAGAAGGTGAACTATGGCTACACCTTC
TRBV20-1,TRBJ2-3,-,-,CSASYPVGADTQYF,TGCAGTGCTAGTTACCCGGTAGGGGCAGATACGCAGTATTTT
TRBV27,TRBJ2-2,TRBD2,few,CASSFRTSGGPRTGELFF,TGTGCCAGCAGTTTCCGGACTAGCGGGGGCCCGAGGACCGGGGAGCTGTTTTTT
TRBV24-1,TRBJ2-2,-,few,CATSEAGELFF,TGTGCCACCAGTGAGGCCGGGGAGCTGTTTTTT
TRBV4-3,TRBJ2-3,-,-,CASSQVTRADTQYF,TGCGCCAGCAGCCAAGTGACTCGGGCAGATACGCAGTATTTT
TRBV6-6,TRBJ2-2,-,many,CAGADRGLLSGELFF,TGTGCCGGCGCTGACCGGGGCCTGTTGTCGGGGGAGCTGTTTTTT
TRBV29-1,TRBJ2-4,TRBD1,-,CSVRGLRGDSIQYF,TGCAGCGTCAGGGGGCTTAGGGGCGATAGCATTCAGTACTTC
TRBV12-1,TRBJ2-1,-,few,CASSFFRGPHEQFF,TGTGCCAGCAGCTTCTTCAGGGGGCCTCATGAGCAGTTCTTC
TRBV27,TRBJ1-6,-,few,CASSLGPRYSPLHF,TGTGCCAGCAGTTTGGGACCGAGATATTCACCCCTCCACTTT
TRBV20-1,TRBJ2-1,-,-,CSAREARGSVGDEQFF,TGCAGTGCTAGGGAGGCGAGAGGGTCCGTTGGGGATGAGCAGTTCTTC
TRBV2,TRBJ2-2,-,-,CASSVYGTGELFF,TGTGCCAGCAGTGTCTACGGCACCGGGGAGCTGTTTTTT
TRBV5-5,TRBJ2-5,-,few,CASSRGGRAETQYF,TGTGCCAGCAGCCGAGGGGGTAGGGCAGAGACCCAGTACTTC
TRBV3-1,TRBJ2-2,TRBD2,few,CASSRTSRGLAGVDGELFF,TGTGCCAGCAGCCGCACTAGTAGGGGGCTAGCGGGAGTTGACGGGGAGCTGTTTTTT
TRBV10-3,TRBJ2-3,-,-,CAISDPQAGDTQYF,TGTGCCATCAGTGACCCCCAGGCGGGAGATACGCAGTATTTT
TRBV7-7,TRBJ2-3,-,-,CASSYAGGLTDTQYF,TGTGCTAGCAGCTACGCCGGGGGGCTGACAGATACGCAGTATTTT
TRBV7-2,TRBJ2-1,-,-,CASSLGVGRANNEQFF,TGTGCCAGCAGCTTAGGGGTCGGTAGGGCGAACAATGAGCAGTTCTTC